This T cell receptor (beta chain) was retrieved from a study of monozygotic twins with inflammatory bowel disease. The CDR3 loop spans 17 amino acids. Germline V gene lookup returns CDR1 SGHRS and CDR2 YFSETQ. Points from the study as a whole: Fewer clonotypes were shared with others by IBD patients than by healthy twins, especially with disease activity.

A remark on this clonotype: Its antigen is currently unknown.

Making each TCR library took 3,000 to 4,500 ng of total RNA. Reprocessing the 5' RACE reads, TCRdb reports a single entry for every CDR3 protein and omits DNA. The sample table includes around 230,000 distinct CDR3 sequences. The rearrangement links TRBV5-1 to TRBJ1-4; without DNA, the TCRdb call of TRBD1 cannot be checked. The sample consisted of blood. This receptor was taken from a human donor with ulcerative colitis or Crohn's disease, or a healthy co-twin of an affected twin (not recorded which). The CDR3 sequence is CASSLEPGSMMREKLFF.